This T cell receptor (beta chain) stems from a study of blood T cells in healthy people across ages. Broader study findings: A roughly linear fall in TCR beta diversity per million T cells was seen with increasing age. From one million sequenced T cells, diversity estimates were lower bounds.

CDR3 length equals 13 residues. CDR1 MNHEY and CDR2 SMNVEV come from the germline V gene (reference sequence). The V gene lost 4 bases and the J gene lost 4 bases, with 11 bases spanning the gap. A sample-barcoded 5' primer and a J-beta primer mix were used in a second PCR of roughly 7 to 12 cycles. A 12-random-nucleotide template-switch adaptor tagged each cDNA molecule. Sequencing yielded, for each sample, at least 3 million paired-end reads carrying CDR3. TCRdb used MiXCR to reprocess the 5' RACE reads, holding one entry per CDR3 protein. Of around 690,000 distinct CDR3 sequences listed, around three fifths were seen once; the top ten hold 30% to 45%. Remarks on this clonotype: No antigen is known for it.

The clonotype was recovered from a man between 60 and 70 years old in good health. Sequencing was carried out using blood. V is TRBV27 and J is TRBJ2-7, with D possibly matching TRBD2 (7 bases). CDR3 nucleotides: TGTGCCAGCAGTTGGGGGGGGCGTTACGAGCAGTACTTC. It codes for CASSWGGRYEQYF.